Below, 6 T cell receptor beta chains from the same sample are listed, as sequenced in a study of blood T cell repertoires in COVID-19. Only in-frame clones appear in the TCRdb table, and some are missing; sequencing was by immunoSEQ multiplex PCR. Of about 140,000 clones listed, about 79% are singletons. The source material was PBMCs or T cells enriched from blood (not recorded which). The receptors were gathered from a woman aged 45-65 years who had recovered from COVID-19.

This sequence joins TRBV7-9 and TRBJ2-1; 8 bases align to TRBD2. The CDR3 extends over 14 amino acids. Germline CDR1 SEHNR, CDR2 FQNEAQ (reference sequence). The trim removed 6 bases at V and 4 bases at J, leaving 5 bases unmatched. CDR3 DNA sequence: TGTGCCAGCAGGGTAGCGGGAAAATACAATGAGCAGTTCTTC. The encoded protein is CASRVAGKYNEQFF. The variable domain in full, with the rest retrieved from reference TRBV7-9 and TRBJ2-1, is DTGVSQNPRHKITKRGQNVTFRCDPISEHNRLYWYRQTLGQGPEFLTYFQNEAQLEKSRLLSDRFSAERPKGSFSTLEIQRTEQGDSAMYLCASRVAGKYNEQFFGPGTRLTVL.

This chain joins TRBV4-2 and TRBJ1-3; a weak D match, TRBD1 (6 bases). V lost 4 bases and J 2 bases, leaving 12 bases between the germline ends. The CDR3 loop spans 15 amino acids. Germline CDR1 is LGHNA and CDR2 is YNFKEQ. CDR3 nucleotides: TGTGCCAGCAGCCCACCAACAGGGCCTGGAAACACCATATATTTT. Protein product: CASSPPTGPGNTIYF.

The chain combines TRBV9 with TRBJ1-2; 8 bases agree with TRBD1. The CDR3 totals 14 residues. J gave up 7 bases and V 0 bases, and 5 bases lay outside the gene matches. The V gene's germline CDR1 is SGDLS and CDR2 YYNGEE. CDR3 coding DNA: TGTGCCAGCAGCGTAGATAGACAGGGGTTTGGCTACACCTTC. Protein sequence: CASSVDRQGFGYTF.

This clone came up a few times. This chain joins TRBV2 and TRBJ1-6; D remains ambiguous. The CDR3 has 15 residues. CDR1 and CDR2 from the germline V gene are SNHLY and FYNNEI. Between the trimmed V and J ends, which lost 2 bases and 0 bases, there was a span of 5 bases. CDR3 DNA sequence: TGTGCCAGCAGTGAACAGCGCTCCTATAATTCACCCCTCCACTTT. Its protein product is CASSEQRSYNSPLHF. Supplemented by reference TRBV2 and TRBJ1-6, the full variable domain reads EPEVTQTPSHQVTQMGQEVILRCVPISNHLYFYWYRQILGQKVEFLVSFYNNEISEKSEIFDDQFSVERPDGSNFTLKIRSTKLEDSAMYFCASSEQRSYNSPLHFGNGTRLTVT.

This sequence joins TRBV4-1 and TRBJ2-1, with TRBD2 matching over 14 bases. There are 18 residues in the CDR3. Per germline, CDR1 MGHRA and CDR2 YSYEKL. Trimming cost V 1 base and J 9 bases; bases outside gene matches: 11. The CDR3 reads CASSQVPRLAGGPSEQFF. The CDR3 bases are TGCGCCAGCAGCCAAGTTCCAAGACTAGCGGGGGGGCCAAGTGAGCAGTTCTTC.

V gene TRBV12-3 or TRBV12-4 combines with J gene TRBJ1-4; D perhaps matches TRBD1 (6 bases). V shed 6 bases and J shed 10 bases, with 12 bases lying between them. This CDR3 has 12 amino acids. CDR3 sequence (DNA): TGTGCCAGCAGGCGAGAGACAGGAAAACTGTTTTTT. It is translated as CASRRETGKLFF.